These T cell receptor beta chains were read from a single sample in a study of OX40 agonist ivuxolimab in advanced cancers. The protocol was immunoSEQ multiplex PCR, while the TCRdb copy is restricted to in-frame clones and leaves out a portion. The repertoire includes roughly 86,000 clones, 90% of them detected once, and approximately 0.69% sits in the top ten. The specimen was CD4+ or CD8+ T cells sorted from blood, collected in a trial of the OX40 agonist ivuxolimab. Receptors originate from an adult with an advanced solid tumor such as melanoma, head and neck, liver or kidney cancer. Each CDR3 is given with its conserved first and last residue. A D gene is named only where the DNA matches it firmly. Size values are once, few and many counts, or a class for expanded clones, and some rows have none.

V	size	D	J	DNA	CDR3
TRBV25-1	NA	NA	TRBJ2-5	TGTGCCAGCAGTCCGTCCCGGGGAGGCCGGGAGACCCAGTACTTC	CASSPSRGGRETQYF
TRBV18	NA	NA	TRBJ2-1	TGTGCCAGCTCACCATACCCAGAACCCTACAATGAGCAGTTCTTC	CASSPYPEPYNEQFF
TRBV5-1	NA	NA	TRBJ2-3	TGCGCCAGCAGCTCCGGGATCGGGGCCACAGATACGCAGTATTTT	CASSSGIGATDTQYF
TRBV6-1	NA	NA	TRBJ1-5	TGTGCCAGCAGTGAACGGAGAGGGAATCAGCCCCAGCATTTT	CASSERRGNQPQHF
TRBV18	NA	TRBD1	TRBJ1-4	TGTGCCAGCTCACCACCAATAGGGACAGGGGGCGCCGATGAAAAACTGTTTTTT	CASSPPIGTGGADEKLFF
TRBV7-9	NA	NA	TRBJ2-3	TGTGCCAGCAGCTTCTTGTCCGCAGATACGCAGTATTTT	CASSFLSADTQYF
TRBV19	NA	NA	TRBJ2-7	TGTGCCAGTAGTATAGGGGTATTGGGATCCGAGCAGTACTTC	CASSIGVLGSEQYF
TRBV18	NA	NA	TRBJ2-7	TGTGCCAGCTCACGCAATCCTAGAAACTACGAGCAGTACTTC	CASSRNPRNYEQYF
TRBV5-8	NA	NA	TRBJ1-1	TGTGCCAGCAGCTTGGCGGGTAACATGAACACTGAAGCTTTCTTT	CASSLAGNMNTEAFF
TRBV2	NA	TRBD1	TRBJ1-1	TGTGCCAGCAGGGCACAGGGGGTTTGGAACACTGAAGCTTTCTTT	CASRAQGVWNTEAFF
TRBV2	NA	NA	TRBJ1-5	TGTGCCAGCCGGCGAGAGTTCAATCAGCCCCAGCATTTT	CASRREFNQPQHF
TRBV6-5	NA	NA	TRBJ2-7	TGTGCCAGCAGTGAATACCGAGTCTACGAGCAGTACTTC	CASSEYRVYEQYF
TRBV4-3	NA	NA	TRBJ2-2	TGCGCCAGCAGCCAAGATCTTCCGGGACACTTGAACACCGGGGAGCTGTTTTTT	CASSQDLPGHLNTGELFF
TRBV7-3	few	NA	TRBJ1-1	TGTGCCAGCAGCCCCACACGGAACACTGAAGCTTTCTTT	CASSPTRNTEAFF
TRBV7-2	NA	NA	TRBJ2-1	TGTGCCAGCAGCTTTGTCGGTGAAAATGAGCAGTTCTTC	CASSFVGENEQFF
TRBV19	NA	NA	TRBJ1-2	TGTGCCAGATCCTCGACAGACAACTATGGCTACACCTTC	CARSSTDNYGYTF
TRBV7-2	NA	TRBD2	TRBJ2-1	TGTGCCAGCAGCCTAACGGGACTACCGACCTACAATGAGCAGTTCTTC	CASSLTGLPTYNEQFF
TRBV6-5	once	TRBD1	TRBJ2-2	TGTGCCAGCAGGGGACAGGGGTTATACACCGGGGAGCTGTTTTTT	CASRGQGLYTGELFF
TRBV4-1	NA	TRBD1	TRBJ1-2	TGCGCCAGCAGCCCCCCAGGACAGGGAAACTATGGCTACACCTTC	CASSPPGQGNYGYTF
TRBV4-2	NA	TRBD2	TRBJ2-5	TGTGCCAGCAGCCAAGTGGGACTAGCGGGAGGGAAACAAGAGACCCAGTACTTC	CASSQVGLAGGKQETQYF
TRBV20-1	NA	NA	TRBJ2-1	TGCAGTGCCAAATCCAATGAGCAGTTCTTC	CSAKSNEQFF
TRBV28	NA	TRBD1	TRBJ2-5	TGTGCCAGCAGGGACAGGCCCTTAGTTCGAGAGACCCAGTACTTC	CASRDRPLVRETQYF
TRBV27	NA	NA	TRBJ2-7	TGTGCCAGCAGTTTATTCGGGAAGGGACCCTACGAGCAGTACTTC	CASSLFGKGPYEQYF
TRBV5-1	NA	NA	TRBJ2-1	TGCGCCAGCCAAGCTTACGACGGGTCGTTCGACAATGAGCAGTTCTTC	CASQAYDGSFDNEQFF
TRBV7-6	NA	NA	TRBJ1-1	TGTGCCAGCAGCTTAGGTAGCAGGGGTGGAGTGCGCATTATGAACACTGAAGCTTTCTTT	CASSLGSRGGVRIMNTEAFF